This T cell receptor beta chain was recovered during a study of T cell clones after liver transplantation. On the study more broadly: Tolerant meant at least one year fully off immunosuppression without liver enzymes above twice normal. Points from the study as a whole: Compared with third party-reactive sequences, donor-reactive ones declined more, independent of withdrawal success.

Regarding this clone: The antigen remains unidentified.

The assay was immunoSEQ multiplex PCR, and TCRdb's table has in-frame clones only and misses some. This table holds about 75,000 clones, about 85% found once. This CDR3 region has 12 residues. Trimming removed 2 bases from V and 4 bases from J, with 4 bases in between. From germline, CDR1 is KGHSH and CDR2 LQKENI. The clonotype originates from a human patient who received a liver transplant. A subset of T cells may come from the graft donor. The chain joins TRBV18 to TRBJ2-3; D is uncertain. Specimen: CD4+ T cells from blood, collected less than 50 months after liver transplant. Here the CDR3 reads CASSPRSDTQYF. CDR3 nucleotides: TGTGCCAGCTCACCAAGGTCAGATACGCAGTATTTT.